This TCR beta chain came from a study of OX40 agonist ivuxolimab in advanced cancers. Across the study: Three patients, one with hepatocellular carcinoma and two with cutaneous melanoma, responded partially. Whole-study findings and limits: Among the lowest peripheral clonal expansion occurred in 0.1-3.0 mg/kg partial responders. Certain nonresponders additionally had low normalized T-cell clonal expansion. Antigen targets of the expanded peripheral T cells went undetermined.

The CDR3 is made up of 15 amino acids. Germline loops: CDR1 SNHLY, CDR2 FYNNEI. V lost 4 bases and J lost 2; bases outside the gene matches: 5. Concerning this clone: Its antigen remains unknown.

Sequenced by immunoSEQ multiplex PCR; TCRdb stores in-frame clones only, minus some. This sample has 11,000 to 15,000 clones, with about 90% found just once. The chain recombines TRBV2 with TRBJ2-1; 7 nucleotides align to TRBD1. The receptor comes from an adult with an advanced solid tumor such as melanoma, head and neck, liver or kidney cancer. Specimen: CD4+ or CD8+ T cells sorted from blood, collected in a trial of the OX40 agonist ivuxolimab. The CDR3 DNA is TGTGCCAGCAGTGTGGCACAGGGGACCTACAATGAGCAGTTCTTC. Translating it yields CASSVAQGTYNEQFF.